Shown below are 3 T cell receptor beta chains from a single sample sequenced in a study of OX40 agonist ivuxolimab in advanced cancers. Some clones are missing from TCRdb's copy, which holds only in-frame ones; the method was immunoSEQ multiplex PCR. The data show around 58,000 clones, around nine tenths seen once. Sequencing used CD4+ or CD8+ T cells sorted from blood, obtained in a trial of the OX40 agonist ivuxolimab. Every receptor here comes from an adult with an advanced solid tumor such as melanoma, head and neck, liver or kidney cancer.

This clone was detected once. This sequence joins TRBV7-6 and TRBJ1-1, with a weak D call TRBD1 (5 bases). This CDR3 is 13 amino acids long. Germline V CDR1 and CDR2: SGHVS, FNYEAQ. V lost 1 base, J lost 5 bases, and 8 bases lay in between. The CDR3 DNA sequence: TGTGCCAGCAGCTTAGTGCAGGGAACTGAAGCTTTCTTT. It yields the protein CASSLVQGTEAFF.

The chain couples TRBV18 to TRBJ2-7; 9 bases agree with TRBD1. With 0 bases clipped from V and 3 bases from J, the junction kept 3 bases outside the gene matches. This CDR3 has 15 residues. Germline CDR1 and CDR2: KGHSH and LQKENI. DNA for the CDR3: TGTGCCAGCTCACCACCCGAGACAGGGGGCTACGAGCAGTACTTC. This translates into CASSPPETGGYEQYF.

The chain recombines TRBV2 with TRBJ2-5, with TRBD1 matching over 7 bases. V gave up 4 bases and J gave up 5 bases; unmatched junction bases: 4. CDR1 and CDR2 from the germline V gene are SNHLY and FYNNEI. This CDR3 is 13 amino acids long. CDR3 DNA sequence: TGTGCCAGCAGTGGGCCAGGGGGTGAGACCCAGTACTTC. It translates to CASSGPGGETQYF.